A selection of T cell receptor beta chains follows, all from one sample in a study of early T cells in non-severe SARS-CoV-2 infection. TCRdb re-called the 5' RACE reads through MiXCR, storing one row per CDR3 protein. This table holds some 120,000 distinct CDR3 sequences, 15% found once. The sequenced sample consisted of whole blood. Receptors were obtained from an adult who was a healthcare worker with PCR-confirmed SARS-CoV-2 infection or an uninfected control (not recorded which). Each CDR3 is given with its conserved first and last residue. The D gene is left open where the match is weak. Clone size is stated in some rows and not others, as once, few, many or a class when expanded.

>TRBJ1-2|TRBD1|TRBV29-1|-
TGCAGCGTTGCTACAGGGGAGCGTGGCTACACCTTC
CSVATGERGYTF
>TRBJ2-3|-|TRBV20-1|-
TGCAGTGCTTTTAGCGGACGGCCAGAAGTAGGAGATACGCAGTATTTT
CSAFSGRPEVGDTQYF
>TRBJ2-3|TRBD2|TRBV7-6|-
TGTGCCAGCAGCTCCGGACTAGCGGGGAGGGATACGCAGTATTTT
CASSSGLAGRDTQYF
>TRBJ1-3|TRBD1|TRBV7-9|few
TGTGCCAGCAGCTTTGGGACAGGGTACTCTGGAAACACCATATATTTT
CASSFGTGYSGNTIYF
>TRBJ1-3|-|TRBV9|-
TGTGCCAGCAGCGCCCAAGGACGGAGCTCTGGAAACACCATATATTTT
CASSAQGRSSGNTIYF
>TRBJ2-1|TRBD2|TRBV13|few
TGTGCCAGCAGGTTTGGACTAGCTAGCAATGAGCAGTTCTTC
CASRFGLASNEQFF
>TRBJ2-1|TRBD2|TRBV14|-
TGTGCCAGCAAGCGGAGCCGGGGGGCCTACAATGAGCAGTTCTTC
CASKRSRGAYNEQFF
>TRBJ2-7|TRBD1|TRBV27|-
TGTGCCAGCAGGCTATCTTGGGACAGCTCCTACGAGCAGTACTTC
CASRLSWDSSYEQYF
>TRBJ1-1|-|TRBV9|-
TGTGCCAGCAGCGTACGCCCGGCCGCGGCTGAAGCTTTCTTT
CASSVRPAAAEAFF
>TRBJ2-1|-|TRBV18|-
TGTGCCAGCTCACCACCATCGGTTCCCTATGAGCAGTTCTTC
CASSPPSVPYEQFF
>TRBJ2-1|-|TRBV20-1|once
TGCAGTGCTAGGAAGGAGGAACGGATCTCCTACAATGAGCAGTTCTTC
CSARKEERISYNEQFF
>TRBJ2-7|-|TRBV7-9|-
TGTGCCAGCAGCCCGGGCCCAGGGTCCTACGAGCAGTACTTC
CASSPGPGSYEQYF
>TRBJ2-3|-|TRBV7-9|-
TGTGCCAGCAGCCCCCAGGGGGGGGGCGACCAACTCCTCACAGATACGCAGTATTTT
CASSPQGGGDQLLTDTQYF
>TRBJ2-5|-|TRBV3-1|few
TGTGCCAGCAGAGGGACTGAACAAGAGACCCAGTACTTC
CASRGTEQETQYF
>TRBJ1-2|TRBD1|TRBV27|few
TGTGCCAGCAGTTTAAAAGGGGGCAACTATGGCTACACCTTC
CASSLKGGNYGYTF
>TRBJ2-1|TRBD2|TRBV7-9|-
TGTGCCAGCAGCTCTTGGGGACTAGCGGGTTTATACAATGAGCAGTTCTTC
CASSSWGLAGLYNEQFF
>TRBJ2-1|-|TRBV19|few
TGTGCCAGTAGTATAGGTGGGGTCAGCCTAAGGGATGAGCAGTTCTTC
CASSIGGVSLRDEQFF
>TRBJ1-3|-|TRBV11-2|-
TGTGCCAGCTTACAAAATGGAAACACCATATATTTT
CASLQNGNTIYF
>TRBJ1-1|-|TRBV3-1|few
TGTGCCAGCAGCCAAGTCGGACATGAAGCTTTCTTT
CASSQVGHEAFF
>TRBJ1-1|-|TRBV30|many
TGTGCCTGGAAGGACCCAGCAGGTATTGAAGCTTTCTTT
CAWKDPAGIEAFF
>TRBJ1-2|-|TRBV18|few
TGTGCCAGCTCACCAGGGGGCCCAGGCTACACCTTC
CASSPGGPGYTF
>TRBJ1-1|TRBD1|TRBV27|few
TGTGCCAGCAGTCTCTGGACAGGGATGAGTGAAGCTTTCTTT
CASSLWTGMSEAFF
>TRBJ2-5|-|TRBV12-3/TRBV12-4|-
TGTGCCAGCAGTTTCCGGGGCTCCCGAGGGACCCAGTACTTC
CASSFRGSRGTQYF
>TRBJ1-3|-|TRBV30|-
TGTGCCTGGAGTGCGGGATTCTCTGGAAACACCATATATTTT
CAWSAGFSGNTIYF
>TRBJ2-6|-|TRBV3-1|-
TGTGCCAGCAGCCAAGATAGCGACAGGCGTACTGTCCTGACTTTC
CASSQDSDRRTVLTF
>TRBJ1-2|-|TRBV7-9|many
TGTGCCAGCAGCTTAGAAGGAGGTGGCTACACCTTC
CASSLEGGGYTF
>TRBJ2-1|-|TRBV6-1|-
TGTGCCAGCAGTGCTCACAATGAGCAGTTCTTC
CASSAHNEQFF
>TRBJ2-1|TRBD2|TRBV20-1|-
TGCAGTGCTAGAGATCTAGCGGGGGATAACTACAATGAGCAGTTCTTC
CSARDLAGDNYNEQFF
>TRBJ1-1|-|TRBV29-1|few
TGCAGCGTTAGTGGGGGGGTGACTGAAGCTTTCTTT
CSVSGGVTEAFF
>TRBJ1-2|-|TRBV9|-
TGTGCCAGCAGCGCCCCCTCCCCGACAGGAACCTATGGCTACACCTTC
CASSAPSPTGTYGYTF
>TRBJ1-5|TRBD1|TRBV30|many
TGTGCCTGGGGGACAGGACCTAATCAGCCCCAGCATTTT
CAWGTGPNQPQHF